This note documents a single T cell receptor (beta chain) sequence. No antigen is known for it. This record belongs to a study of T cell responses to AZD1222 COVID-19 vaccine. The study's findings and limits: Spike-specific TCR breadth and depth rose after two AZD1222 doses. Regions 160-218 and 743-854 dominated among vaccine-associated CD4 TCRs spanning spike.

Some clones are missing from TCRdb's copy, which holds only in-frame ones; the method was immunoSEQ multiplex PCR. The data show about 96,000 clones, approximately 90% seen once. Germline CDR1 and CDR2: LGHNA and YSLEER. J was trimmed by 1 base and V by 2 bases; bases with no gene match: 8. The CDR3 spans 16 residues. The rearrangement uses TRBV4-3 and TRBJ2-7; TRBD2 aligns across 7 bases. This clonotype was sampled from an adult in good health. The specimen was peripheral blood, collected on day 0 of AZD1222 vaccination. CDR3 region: CASSQFFGGGSYEQYF. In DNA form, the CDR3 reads TGCGCCAGCAGCCAATTCTTCGGCGGGGGTTCCTACGAGCAGTACTTC.